This T cell receptor (beta chain) was retrieved from a study of OX40 agonist ivuxolimab in advanced cancers. About the research overall: The mean age was about 61 years, ranging from about 20 to 79, with more than 70% of participants male.

Sequencing was performed with immunoSEQ multiplex PCR; in TCRdb, only in-frame clones are kept and a portion is missing. The sample includes about 43,000 clones, approximately 91% seen only once; the top ten take 15% to 20%. This clone showed up just a few times. Patients who had autoimmune disease history or got systemic immunosuppression were left out. The sampling schedule covered blood at baseline, cycle 4 day 1, and cycle 7 day 1. Germline assignment: CDR1 SNHLY and CDR2 FYNNEI. The V end lost 0 bases, the J end lost 5 bases, and 8 bases lay between the germline ends. This CDR3 spans 13 amino acids.

The clonotype comes from an adult with an advanced solid tumor such as melanoma, head and neck, liver or kidney cancer. The chain has TRBV2 and TRBJ2-7; D not resolved. The source was CD4+ or CD8+ T cells sorted from blood, collected in a trial of the OX40 agonist ivuxolimab. The chain's CDR3 is CASSEANTNEQYF. The CDR3 DNA sequence: TGTGCCAGCAGTGAAGCGAACACCAACGAGCAGTACTTC.